Listed below are T cell receptor beta chains from one sample, sequenced in a study of OX40 agonist ivuxolimab in advanced cancers. The repertoire was sequenced with immunoSEQ multiplex PCR; TCRdb's copy has only in-frame clones and lacks some. Seen here are over 85,000 clones, less than 90% observed once, and the top ten hold around 5.9%. Sequenced material: CD4+ or CD8+ T cells sorted from blood, taken in a trial of the OX40 agonist ivuxolimab. Every receptor here comes from an adult with an advanced solid tumor such as melanoma, head and neck, liver or kidney cancer. Each CDR3 is given with its conserved first and last residue. D genes are given only for firm matches.

>TRBJ1-5|TRBD1|TRBV18
CASSPTGVNQPQHF
TGTGCCAGCTCACCGACAGGGGTCAATCAGCCCCAGCATTTT
>TRBJ2-1|NA|TRBV19
CASSIGGFSSYNEQFF
TGTGCCAGTAGTATTGGGGGCTTTAGCTCCTACAATGAGCAGTTCTTC
>TRBJ2-5|TRBD2|TRBV12-5
CASGTSELETQYF
TGTGCTAGTGGTACTAGCGAGTTAGAGACCCAGTACTTC
>TRBJ1-4|NA|TRBV19
CASSIGSGTNEKLFF
TGTGCCAGTAGTATAGGGTCGGGGACTAATGAAAAACTGTTTTTT
>TRBJ2-5|NA|TRBV2
CASSGQTGLSNF
TGTGCCAGCAGTGGCCAGACAGGACTTTCCAACTTC
>TRBJ1-1|NA|TRBV29-1
CSVEEGQGRSEAFF
TGCAGCGTTGAAGAAGGCCAGGGGAGGTCTGAAGCTTTCTTT
>TRBJ2-1|NA|TRBV20-1
CSARDYNEQFF
TGCAGTGCTAGGGACTACAATGAGCAGTTCTTC
>TRBJ2-1|TRBD1|TRBV11-2
CASSPPGQGNEQFF
TGTGCCAGCAGCCCTCCGGGACAGGGGAATGAGCAGTTCTTC
>TRBJ1-2|NA|TRBV5-1
CASSQQGPVNYGYTF
TGCGCCAGCAGCCAACAGGGCCCAGTTAACTATGGCTACACCTTC
>TRBJ1-3|NA|TRBV10-2
CASSESWGTGNTIYF
TGCGCCAGCAGTGAGTCGTGGGGGACTGGAAACACCATATATTTT
>TRBJ2-1|TRBD2|TRBV19
CASSIPGLAGMYEQFF
TGTGCCAGTAGTATACCGGGACTAGCGGGAATGTATGAGCAGTTCTTC
>TRBJ1-4|NA|TRBV9
CASSGPPYEGEKLFF
TGTGCCAGCAGCGGCCCCCCCTATGAGGGGGAAAAACTGTTTTTT
>TRBJ1-1|NA|TRBV7-3
CASSLLGGMNTEAFF
TGTGCCAGCAGCTTATTAGGGGGGATGAACACTGAAGCTTTCTTT
>TRBJ1-1|NA|TRBV7-2
CASTSGGYTEAFF
TGTGCCAGCACCTCCGGGGGGTACACTGAAGCTTTCTTT
>TRBJ1-4|NA|TRBV10-3
CAISEHGGRREKLFF
TGTGCCATCAGTGAGCATGGGGGGAGGCGCGAAAAACTGTTTTTT
>TRBJ2-2|TRBD2|TRBV29-1
CSAQMSGRASGELFF
TGCAGCGCCCAAATGAGCGGGAGGGCCTCCGGGGAGCTGTTTTTT